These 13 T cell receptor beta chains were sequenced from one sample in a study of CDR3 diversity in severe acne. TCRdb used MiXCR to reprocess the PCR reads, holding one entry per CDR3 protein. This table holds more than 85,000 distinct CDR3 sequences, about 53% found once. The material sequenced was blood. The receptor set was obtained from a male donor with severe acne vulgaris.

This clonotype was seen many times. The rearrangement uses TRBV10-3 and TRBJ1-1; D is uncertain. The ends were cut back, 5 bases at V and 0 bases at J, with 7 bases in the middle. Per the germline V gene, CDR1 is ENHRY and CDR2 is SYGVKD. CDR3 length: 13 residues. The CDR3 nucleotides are TGTGCCATCAGTCGAAAAGTGAACACTGAAGCTTTCTTT. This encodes CAISRKVNTEAFF.

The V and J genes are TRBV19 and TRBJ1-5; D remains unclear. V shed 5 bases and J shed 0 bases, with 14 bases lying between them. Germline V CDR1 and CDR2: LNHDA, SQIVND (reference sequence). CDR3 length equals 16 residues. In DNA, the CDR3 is TGTGCCAGTAGTCATTCCCCGGCTAATAGCAATCAGCCCCAGCATTTT. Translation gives CASSHSPANSNQPQHF.

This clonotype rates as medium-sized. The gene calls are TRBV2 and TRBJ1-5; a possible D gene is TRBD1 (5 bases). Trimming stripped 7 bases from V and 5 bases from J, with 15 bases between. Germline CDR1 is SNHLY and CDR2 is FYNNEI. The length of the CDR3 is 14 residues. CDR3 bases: TGTGCCAGCACCATGGACACAAGCTATCAGCCCCAGCATTTT. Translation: CASTMDTSYQPQHF.

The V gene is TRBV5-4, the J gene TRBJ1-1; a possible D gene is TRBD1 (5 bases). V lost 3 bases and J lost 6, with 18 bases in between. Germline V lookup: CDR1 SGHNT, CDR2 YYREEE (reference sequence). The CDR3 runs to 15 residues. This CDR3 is CASSSRGLKNPEAFF. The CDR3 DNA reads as TGTGCCAGCAGCTCGCGGGGCCTGAAGAATCCTGAAGCTTTCTTT. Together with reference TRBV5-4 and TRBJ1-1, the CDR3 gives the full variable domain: ETGVTQSPTHLIKTRGQQVTLRCSSQSGHNTVSWYQQALGQGPQFIFQYYREEENGRGNFPPRFSGLQFPNYSSELNVNALELDDSALYLCASSSRGLKNPEAFFGQGTRLTVV.

The CDR3 sequence: CASNTRASESGELFF. In nucleotides, the CDR3 is TGTGCCAGCAACACTAGGGCTAGCGAGTCCGGGGAGCTGTTTTTT. The rearrangement uses TRBV7-9 and TRBJ2-2; D might be TRBD2 (6 bases). This CDR3 has 15 amino acids. V shed 7 bases and J shed 6 bases, with 18 bases lying between them. Germline V gives CDR1 SEHNR, CDR2 FQNEAQ (reference sequence).

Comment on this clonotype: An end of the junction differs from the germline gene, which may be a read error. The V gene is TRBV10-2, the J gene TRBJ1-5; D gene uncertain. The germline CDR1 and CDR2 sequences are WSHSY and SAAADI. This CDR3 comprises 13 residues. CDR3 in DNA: TGTGCCAGCAGTTTGGGCGTGCGGCAGCCCCAGCATTTT. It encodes CASSLGVRQPQHF.

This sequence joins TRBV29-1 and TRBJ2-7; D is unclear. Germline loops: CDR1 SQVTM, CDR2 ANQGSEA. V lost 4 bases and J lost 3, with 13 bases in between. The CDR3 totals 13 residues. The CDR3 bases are TGCAGCGTTGGGGGTAGGGTGCTCTACGAGCAGTACTTC. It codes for CSVGGRVLYEQYF.

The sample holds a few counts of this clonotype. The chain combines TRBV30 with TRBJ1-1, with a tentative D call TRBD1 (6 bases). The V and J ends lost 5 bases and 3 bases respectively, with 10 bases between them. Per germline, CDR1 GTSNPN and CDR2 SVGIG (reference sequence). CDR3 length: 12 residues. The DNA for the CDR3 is TGTGCCTGGGGGCCAGGGGACACTGAAGCTTTCTTT. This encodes CAWGPGDTEAFF.

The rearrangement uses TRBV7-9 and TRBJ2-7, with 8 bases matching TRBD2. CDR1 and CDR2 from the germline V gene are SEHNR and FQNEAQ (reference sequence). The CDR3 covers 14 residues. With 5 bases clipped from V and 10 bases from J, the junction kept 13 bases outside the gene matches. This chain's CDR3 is CASSTPGGAGEQYF. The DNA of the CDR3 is TGTGCCAGCAGCACCCCCGGGGGAGCGGGAGAACAGTACTTC. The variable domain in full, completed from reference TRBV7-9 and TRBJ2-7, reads DTGVSQNPRHKITKRGQNVTFRCDPISEHNRLYWYRQTLGQGPEFLTYFQNEAQLEKSRLLSDRFSAERPKGSFSTLEIQRTEQGDSAMYLCASSTPGGAGEQYFGPGTRLTVT.

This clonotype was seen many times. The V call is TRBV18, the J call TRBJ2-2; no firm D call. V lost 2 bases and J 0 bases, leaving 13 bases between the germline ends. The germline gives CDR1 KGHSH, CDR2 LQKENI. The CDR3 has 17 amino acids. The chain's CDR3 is CASSPSDRRANTGELFF. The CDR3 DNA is TGTGCCAGCTCACCATCGGATCGACGAGCGAACACCGGGGAGCTGTTTTTT.

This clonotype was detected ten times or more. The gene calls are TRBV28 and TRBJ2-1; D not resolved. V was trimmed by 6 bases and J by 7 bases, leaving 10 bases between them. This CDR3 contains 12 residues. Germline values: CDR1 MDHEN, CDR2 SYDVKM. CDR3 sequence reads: CASRSGRNEQFF. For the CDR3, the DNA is TGTGCCAGCAGATCTGGACGGAATGAGCAGTTCTTC.

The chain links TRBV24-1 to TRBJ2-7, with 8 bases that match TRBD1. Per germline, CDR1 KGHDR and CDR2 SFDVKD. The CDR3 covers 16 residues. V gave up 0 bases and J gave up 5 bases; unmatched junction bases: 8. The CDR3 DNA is TGTGCCACCAGTGATTTGCCTGCAGGGGGCGTCAACGAGCAGTACTTC. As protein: CATSDLPAGGVNEQYF.

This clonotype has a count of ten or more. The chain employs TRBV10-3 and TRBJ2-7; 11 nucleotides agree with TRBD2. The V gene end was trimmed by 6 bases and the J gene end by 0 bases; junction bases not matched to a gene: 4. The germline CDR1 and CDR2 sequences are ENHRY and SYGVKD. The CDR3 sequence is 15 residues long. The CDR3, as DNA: TGTGCCATCAGCCCCACTAGCGGGGGCTCCTACGAGCAGTACGTC. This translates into CAISPTSGGSYEQYV.